This T cell receptor (beta chain) was captured by sequencing in a study of T cells after yellow fever vaccination. The CDR3 runs to 11 residues. Germline lookup yields CDR1 DFQATT and CDR2 SNEGSKA (reference sequence). V lost 4 bases and J 9 bases, leaving 12 bases between the germline ends. In TCRdb, the 5' RACE reads were re-called with MiXCR into one record per CDR3 protein. This table has just under 600,000 distinct CDR3 sequences, roughly 14% appearing once. This clonotype has just one count. The receptor was isolated from a man aged 25 to 40 who received the YFV17D yellow fever vaccine. The source material was PBMCs, sampled on the day of the yellow fever booster vaccination. The chain employs TRBV20-1 and TRBJ1-2; D is possibly TRBD1 (6 bases). The CDR3: CSATRQDSYTF. The CDR3 bases are TGCAGTGCTACAAGACAGGACAGCTACACCTTC.